The clone carrying this TCR beta chain has only one observation. This entry is derived from a study of blood T cell repertoires in COVID-19. For the study at large: Sample material is recorded as cDNA or gDNA derived from T cells, B-cell-depleted T cells, or PBMCs.

V was pared by 0 bases and J by 2 bases, with 15 bases of the junction left unmatched. Germline V lookup: CDR1 LGHDT, CDR2 YNNKEL (reference sequence). The CDR3 sequence is 20 residues long. In the study's own analysis: Amplification of reference gene primers was used by the study to estimate nucleated cell counts. The method was immunoSEQ multiplex PCR; TCRdb's version includes in-frame clones alone and lacks a portion of them. The V and J calls and clone size come from that table; D and trimming were worked out from the DNA. Of under 55,000 clones listed, roughly 88% were seen once; the top ten hold roughly 33%.

This clonotype originated in an elderly woman with acute or convalescent COVID-19. The V call is TRBV3-1 (or the pseudogene TRBV3-2), the J call TRBJ1-5; TRBD1 agrees at 8 bases. What was sequenced was peripheral blood. Written as DNA, the CDR3 is TGTGCCAGCAGCCAAGATCAGGAGGACAGGGTAGACGGGTGCAATCAGCCCCAGCATTTT. Amino acids: CASSQDQEDRVDGCNQPQHF.